The 3 T cell receptor beta chains reported below all come from one sample, sequenced in a study of tumor-infiltrating lymphocytes in localized non-small cell lung cancer. Produced via immunoSEQ multiplex PCR; TCRdb's table is partial and in-frame only. The data hold over 5,500 clones, with roughly 69% observed a single time. Sequenced sample: uninvolved lung tissue not adjacent to the tumor. These receptors were collected from a human donor with non-small cell lung cancer.

The chain employs TRBV4-1 and TRBJ1-4, with 8 bases lining up with TRBD1. Losses at the gene ends were 0 bases for V and 14 bases for J; bases not matched to a gene: 11. CDR3 length: 15 amino acids. CDR1 and CDR2 (germline): MGHRA, YSYEKL. The CDR3 DNA reads TGCGCCAGCAGCCAAGACCCGACAGGGGCGCAGGATCTGTTTTTT. Protein product: CASSQDPTGAQDLFF.

The chain employs TRBV4-3 and TRBJ2-1; 10 bases fit TRBD1. CDR1 and CDR2 (germline): LGHNA, YSLEER. The J segment lost 4 bases and the V segment lost 1 base, leaving 1 base of the junction unmatched. The CDR3 has 15 amino acids. The CDR3: CASSQGGQGYNEQFF. In DNA, the CDR3 is TGCGCCAGCAGCCAAGGGGGACAGGGGTACAATGAGCAGTTCTTC.

This clone was seen a few times. The CDR3 sequence: CASSLLAGGQSDTQYF. DNA of the CDR3: TGTGCCAGCAGCTTGCTAGCGGGGGGGCAATCAGATACGCAGTATTTT. This chain connects TRBV7-2 to TRBJ2-3, with 12 bases fitting TRBD2. Unmatched junction bases numbered 5, after V lost 3 bases and J lost 4 bases. This CDR3 is built from 16 residues. CDR1 is SGHTA, CDR2 FQGNSA, per germline.